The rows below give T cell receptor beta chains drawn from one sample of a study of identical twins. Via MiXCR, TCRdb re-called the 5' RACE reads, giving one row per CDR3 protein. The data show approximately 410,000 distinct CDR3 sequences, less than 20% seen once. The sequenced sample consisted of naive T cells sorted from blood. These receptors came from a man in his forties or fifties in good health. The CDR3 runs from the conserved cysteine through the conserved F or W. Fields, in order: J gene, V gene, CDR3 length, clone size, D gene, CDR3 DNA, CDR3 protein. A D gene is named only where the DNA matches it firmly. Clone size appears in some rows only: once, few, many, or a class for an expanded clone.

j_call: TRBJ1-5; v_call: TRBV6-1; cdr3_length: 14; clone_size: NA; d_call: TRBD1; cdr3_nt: TGTGCCAGCAAACCGGGACAGGGAAATCAGCCCCAGCATTTT; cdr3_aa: CASKPGQGNQPQHF
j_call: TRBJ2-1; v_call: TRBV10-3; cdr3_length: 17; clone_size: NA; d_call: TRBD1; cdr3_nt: TGTGCCATCAGTGAGCCGCGGGACAGGGGTTTCGGTAATGAGCAGTTCTTC; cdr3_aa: CAISEPRDRGFGNEQFF
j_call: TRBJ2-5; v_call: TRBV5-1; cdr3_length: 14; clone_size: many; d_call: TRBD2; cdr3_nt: TGCGCCAGCAGCTTCGGGACTAACCAAGAGACCCAGTACTTC; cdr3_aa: CASSFGTNQETQYF
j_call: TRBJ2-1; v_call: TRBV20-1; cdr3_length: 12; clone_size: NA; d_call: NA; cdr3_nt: TGCAGTGCCGGCCGGGATTGGGATGAGCAGTTCTTC; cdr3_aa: CSAGRDWDEQFF
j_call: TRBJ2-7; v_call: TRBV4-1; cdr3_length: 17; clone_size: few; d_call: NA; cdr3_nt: TGCGCCAGCAGCCAAGATGGGCCCGGGGGGCGGGCCGGCGAGCAGTACTTC; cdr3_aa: CASSQDGPGGRAGEQYF
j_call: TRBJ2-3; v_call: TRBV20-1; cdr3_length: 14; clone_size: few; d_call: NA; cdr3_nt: TGCAGTGCTAGAGGGGGGGCCAATTCAGATACGCAGTATTTT; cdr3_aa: CSARGGANSDTQYF
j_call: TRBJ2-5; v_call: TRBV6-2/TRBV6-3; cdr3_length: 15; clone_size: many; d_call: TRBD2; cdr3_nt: TGTGCCAGCAATCAGGGACTAGCGAAACAAGAGACCCAGTACTTC; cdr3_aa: CASNQGLAKQETQYF
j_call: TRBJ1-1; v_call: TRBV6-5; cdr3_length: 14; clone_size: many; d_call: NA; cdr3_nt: TGTGCCAGCAGTTACAGTCCGGGTAGCACTGAAGCTTTCTTT; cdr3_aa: CASSYSPGSTEAFF
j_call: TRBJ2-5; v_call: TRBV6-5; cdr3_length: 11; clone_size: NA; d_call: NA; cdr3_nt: TGTGCCAGCAGTTACGCCTGGACCCAGTACTTC; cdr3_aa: CASSYAWTQYF
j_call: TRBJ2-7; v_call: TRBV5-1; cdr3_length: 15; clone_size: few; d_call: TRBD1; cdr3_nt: TGCGCCAGCAGCTTGGGCGTAGGGGGCTTCTACGAGCAGTACTTC; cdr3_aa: CASSLGVGGFYEQYF
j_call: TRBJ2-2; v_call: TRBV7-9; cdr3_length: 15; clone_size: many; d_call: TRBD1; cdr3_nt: TGTGCCAGCAGATGGACAGGGGGCAACACCGGGGAGCTGTTTTTT; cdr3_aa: CASRWTGGNTGELFF
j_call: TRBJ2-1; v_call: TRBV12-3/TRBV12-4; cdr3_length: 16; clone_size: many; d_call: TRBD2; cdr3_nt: TGTGCCAGCAGCCCACTTTCTAGCGGGAGCTGGGCTGAGCAGTTCTTC; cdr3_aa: CASSPLSSGSWAEQFF
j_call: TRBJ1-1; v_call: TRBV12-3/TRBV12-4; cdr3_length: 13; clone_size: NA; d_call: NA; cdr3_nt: TGTGCCAGCAGAGGGAGACGAAGCACTGAAGCTTTCTTT; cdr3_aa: CASRGRRSTEAFF
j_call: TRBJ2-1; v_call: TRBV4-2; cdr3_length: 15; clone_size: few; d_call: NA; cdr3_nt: TGTGCCAGCAGCCAAGATCCTGGGCCTTCCAATGAGCAGTTCTTC; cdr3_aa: CASSQDPGPSNEQFF
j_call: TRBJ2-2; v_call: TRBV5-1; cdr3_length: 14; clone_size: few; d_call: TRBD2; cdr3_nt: TGCGCCAGCAGCGCCGGGACTAGCGCCGGGGAGCTGTTTTTT; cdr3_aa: CASSAGTSAGELFF
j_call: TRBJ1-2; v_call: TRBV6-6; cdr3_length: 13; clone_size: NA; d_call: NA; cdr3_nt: TGTGCCAGCAGTTACGACCAAAACTATGGCTACACCTTC; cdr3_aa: CASSYDQNYGYTF
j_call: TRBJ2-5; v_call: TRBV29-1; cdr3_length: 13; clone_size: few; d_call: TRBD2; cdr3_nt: TGCAGCGTACGACCGCGGGGGATCGAGACCCAGTACTTC; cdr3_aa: CSVRPRGIETQYF
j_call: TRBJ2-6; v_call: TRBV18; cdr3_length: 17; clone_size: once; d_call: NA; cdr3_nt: TGTGCCAGCTCACCGTCGGTTGTTAGGCGCGGGGCCAACGTCCTGACTTTC; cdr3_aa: CASSPSVVRRGANVLTF
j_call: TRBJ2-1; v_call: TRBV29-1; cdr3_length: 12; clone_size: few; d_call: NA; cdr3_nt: TGCAGCGTTGATTCGGGGGGCTATGAGCAGTTCTTC; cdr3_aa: CSVDSGGYEQFF
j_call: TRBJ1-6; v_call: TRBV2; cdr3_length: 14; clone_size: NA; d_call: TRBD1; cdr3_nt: TGTGCCAGCAGGGAGGGACAGGGCGAATCACCCCTCCACTTT; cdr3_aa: CASREGQGESPLHF
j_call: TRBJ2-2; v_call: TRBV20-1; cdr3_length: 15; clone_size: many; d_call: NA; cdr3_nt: TGCAGTGCTAGAGGGCAGGGCACGATGGAAGGGGAGCTGTTTTTT; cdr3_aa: CSARGQGTMEGELFF
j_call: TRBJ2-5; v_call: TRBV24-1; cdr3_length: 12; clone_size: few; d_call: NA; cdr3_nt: TGTGCCACCAGTGATTTCGGAGGGGCCCAGTACTTC; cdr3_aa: CATSDFGGAQYF
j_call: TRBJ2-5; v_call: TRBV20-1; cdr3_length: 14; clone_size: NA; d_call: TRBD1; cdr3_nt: TGCAGTGCCAGACAGGGGGCGTATCAAGAGACCCAGTACTTC; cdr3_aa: CSARQGAYQETQYF
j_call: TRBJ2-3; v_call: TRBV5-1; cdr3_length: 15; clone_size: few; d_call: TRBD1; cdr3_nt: TGCGCCAGCAGCCCCAGGACAGGGGGCAGTGATACGCAGTATTTT; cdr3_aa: CASSPRTGGSDTQYF
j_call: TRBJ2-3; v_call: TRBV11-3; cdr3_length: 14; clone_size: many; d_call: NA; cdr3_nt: TGTGCCAGCAGCTTAGGGACCAATACAGATACGCAGTATTTT; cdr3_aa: CASSLGTNTDTQYF
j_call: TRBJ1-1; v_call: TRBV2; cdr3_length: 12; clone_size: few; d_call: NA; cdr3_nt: TGTGCCAGCAAAGGGGATCACACTGAAGCTTTCTTT; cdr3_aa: CASKGDHTEAFF
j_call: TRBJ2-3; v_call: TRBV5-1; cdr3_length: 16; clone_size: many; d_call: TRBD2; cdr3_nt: TGCGCCAGCAGCTTGCCGACTAGCGCTAGCACAGATACGCAGTATTTT; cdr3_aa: CASSLPTSASTDTQYF
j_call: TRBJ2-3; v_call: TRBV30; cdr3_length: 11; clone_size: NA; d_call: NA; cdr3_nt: TGTGCCTGGAGTCTTAGGGATACGCAGTATTTT; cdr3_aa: CAWSLRDTQYF
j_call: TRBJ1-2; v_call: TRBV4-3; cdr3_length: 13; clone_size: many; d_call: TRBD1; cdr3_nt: TGCGCCAGCAGTCGAAAGACAGGGGATGGCTACACCTTC; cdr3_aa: CASSRKTGDGYTF
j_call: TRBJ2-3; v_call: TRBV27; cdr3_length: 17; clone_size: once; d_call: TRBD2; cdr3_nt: TGTGCCAGCACCGCTGAAGGACCTAGCGGGAGGAGTTATACGCAGTATTTT; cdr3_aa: CASTAEGPSGRSYTQYF
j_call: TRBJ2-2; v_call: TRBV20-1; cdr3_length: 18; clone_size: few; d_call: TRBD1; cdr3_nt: TGCAGTGCTCTAGAATCGGACAGGGCACACTACCTAACCGGGGAGCTGTTTTTT; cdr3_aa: CSALESDRAHYLTGELFF
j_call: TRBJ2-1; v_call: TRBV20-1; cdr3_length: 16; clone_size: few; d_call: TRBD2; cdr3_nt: TGCAGTGCTACTGGACTAGCGGGGGGCCCCTACAATGAGCAGTTCTTC; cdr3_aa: CSATGLAGGPYNEQFF
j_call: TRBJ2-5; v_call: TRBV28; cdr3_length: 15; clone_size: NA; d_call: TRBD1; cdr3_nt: TGTGCCAGCAGTCGACAGGGGGCTCGGAGGGAGACCCAGTACTTC; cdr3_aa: CASSRQGARRETQYF
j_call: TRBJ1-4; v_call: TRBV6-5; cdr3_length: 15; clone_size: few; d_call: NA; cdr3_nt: TGTGCCAGCAGTTACGTGCAGGGCCGGTCTGAAAAACTGTTTTTT; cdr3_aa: CASSYVQGRSEKLFF
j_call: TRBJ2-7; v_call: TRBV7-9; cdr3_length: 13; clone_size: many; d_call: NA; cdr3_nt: TGTGCCAGCAGCCCCTGGCGTGACTACGAGCAGTACTTC; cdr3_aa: CASSPWRDYEQYF
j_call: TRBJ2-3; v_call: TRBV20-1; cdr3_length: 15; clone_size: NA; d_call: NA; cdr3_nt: TGCAGTGCTGATGGGCTCAGGGGTTGGCCAGATACGCAGTATTTT; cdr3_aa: CSADGLRGWPDTQYF
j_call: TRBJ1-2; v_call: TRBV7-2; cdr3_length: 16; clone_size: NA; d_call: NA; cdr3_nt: TGTGCCAGCAATAACAGGGTCCCGTCCTCTAACTATGGCTACACCTTC; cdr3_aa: CASNNRVPSSNYGYTF
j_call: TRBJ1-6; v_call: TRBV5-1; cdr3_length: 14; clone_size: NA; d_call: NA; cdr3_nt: TGCGCCAGCAGTGCGGGAGGGGAAGTATCACCCCTCCACTTT; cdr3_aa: CASSAGGEVSPLHF
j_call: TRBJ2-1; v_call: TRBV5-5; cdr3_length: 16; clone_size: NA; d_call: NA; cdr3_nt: TGTGCCAGCAGCCCTCTATTGGGACGCCCTGTGAATGAGCAGTTCTTC; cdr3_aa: CASSPLLGRPVNEQFF
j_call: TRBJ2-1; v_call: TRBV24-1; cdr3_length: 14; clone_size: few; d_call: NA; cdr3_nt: TGTGCCACCAGTGATAGCGGACCGAGGAATGAGCAGTTCTTC; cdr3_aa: CATSDSGPRNEQFF
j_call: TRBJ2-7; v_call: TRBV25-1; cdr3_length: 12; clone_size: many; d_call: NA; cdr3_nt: TGTGCCAGCAGGGGGTATCGTCTCGAGCAGTACTTC; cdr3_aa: CASRGYRLEQYF